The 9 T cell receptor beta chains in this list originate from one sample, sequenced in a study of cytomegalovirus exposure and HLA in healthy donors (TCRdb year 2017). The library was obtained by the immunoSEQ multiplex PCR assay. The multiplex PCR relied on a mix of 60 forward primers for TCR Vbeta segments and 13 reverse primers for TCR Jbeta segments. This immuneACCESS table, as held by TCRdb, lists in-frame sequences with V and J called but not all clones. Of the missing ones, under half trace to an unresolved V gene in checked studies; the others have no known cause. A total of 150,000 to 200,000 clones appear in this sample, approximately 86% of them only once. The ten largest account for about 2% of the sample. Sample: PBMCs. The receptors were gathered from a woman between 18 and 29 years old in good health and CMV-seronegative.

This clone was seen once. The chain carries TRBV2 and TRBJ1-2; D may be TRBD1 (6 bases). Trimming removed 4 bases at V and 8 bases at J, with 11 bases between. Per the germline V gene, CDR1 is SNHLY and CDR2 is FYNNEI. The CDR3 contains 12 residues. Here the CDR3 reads CASSVGGGGYTF. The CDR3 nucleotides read TGTGCCAGCAGTGTTGGTGGGGGCGGCTACACCTTC.

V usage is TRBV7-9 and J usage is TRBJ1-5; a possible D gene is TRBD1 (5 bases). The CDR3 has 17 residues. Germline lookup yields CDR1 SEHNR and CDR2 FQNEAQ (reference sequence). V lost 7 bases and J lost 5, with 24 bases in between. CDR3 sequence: CASTRGSLTYSDQPQHF. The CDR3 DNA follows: TGTGCCAGCACGCGGGGGAGCCTTACTTACTCAGATCAGCCCCAGCATTTT.

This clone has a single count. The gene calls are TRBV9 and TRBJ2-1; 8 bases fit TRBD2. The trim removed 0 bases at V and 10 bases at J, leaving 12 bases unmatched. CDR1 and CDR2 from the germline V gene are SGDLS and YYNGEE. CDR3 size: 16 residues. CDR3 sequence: CASSVDRGGTGGEQFF. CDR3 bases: TGTGCCAGCAGCGTAGATCGGGGGGGGACGGGAGGGGAGCAGTTCTTC.

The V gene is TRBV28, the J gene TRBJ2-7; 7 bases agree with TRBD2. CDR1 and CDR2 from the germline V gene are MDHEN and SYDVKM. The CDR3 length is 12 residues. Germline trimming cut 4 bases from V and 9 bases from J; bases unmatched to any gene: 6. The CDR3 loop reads CASSSGTTLQYF. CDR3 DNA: TGTGCCAGCAGTTCTGGGACTACTTTGCAGTACTTC.

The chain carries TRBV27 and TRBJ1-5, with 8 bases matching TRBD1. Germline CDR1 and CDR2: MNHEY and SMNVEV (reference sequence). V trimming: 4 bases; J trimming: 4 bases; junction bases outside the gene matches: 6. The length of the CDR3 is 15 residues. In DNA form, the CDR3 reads TGTGCCAGCAGTTCGGGACAGGAACTGAATCAGCCCCAGCATTTT. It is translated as CASSSGQELNQPQHF.

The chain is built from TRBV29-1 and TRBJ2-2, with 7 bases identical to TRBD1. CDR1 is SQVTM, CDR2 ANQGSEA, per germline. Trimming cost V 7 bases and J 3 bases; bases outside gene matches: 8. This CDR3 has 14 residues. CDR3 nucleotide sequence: TGCAGCGCCCCGACAGGGACGCACACCGGGGAGCTGTTTTTT. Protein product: CSAPTGTHTGELFF.

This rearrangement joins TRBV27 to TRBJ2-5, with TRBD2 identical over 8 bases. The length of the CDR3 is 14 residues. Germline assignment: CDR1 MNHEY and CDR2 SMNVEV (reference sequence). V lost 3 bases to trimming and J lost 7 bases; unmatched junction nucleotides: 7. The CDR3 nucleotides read TGTGCCAGCAGTTTTAGCGGGGCGGCTCTGACCCAGTACTTC. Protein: CASSFSGAALTQYF.

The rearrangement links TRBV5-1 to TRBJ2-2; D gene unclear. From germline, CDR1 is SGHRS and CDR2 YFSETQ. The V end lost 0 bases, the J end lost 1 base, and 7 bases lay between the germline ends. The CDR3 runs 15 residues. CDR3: CASSLDAGNTGELFF. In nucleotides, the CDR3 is TGCGCCAGCAGCTTGGACGCAGGGAACACCGGGGAGCTGTTTTTT.

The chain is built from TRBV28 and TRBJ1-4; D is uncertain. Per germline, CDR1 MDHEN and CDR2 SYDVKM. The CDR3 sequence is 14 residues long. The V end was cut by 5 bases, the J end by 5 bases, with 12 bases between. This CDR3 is CASSTPSGNEKLFF. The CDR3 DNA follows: TGTGCCAGCAGTACTCCCTCCGGGAATGAAAAACTGTTTTTT.